This T cell receptor (beta chain) derives from a study of shared clonotypes between healthy human individuals. About the study: Three plates each covered CD4 naive and memory; CD8 naive two, CD8 memory one.

Study results and caveats: Of the naive CD4 clonotypes, 4% to 5% were shared across several donors. Blood was the sole source, and tissue repertoires probably differ.

Worth noting for this clone: Its target is not known.

Sequenced by immunoSEQ multiplex PCR; TCRdb stores in-frame clones only, minus some. The repertoire holds 850,000 to 1,200,000 clones, with around four fifths as singletons. CD4+ cells were split into CD45RA+ naive and CD45RA-negative memory subsets. Sequenced sample: memory CD4+ T cells sorted from blood. Subset denoted: CD45RA-negative fraction. The clonotype comes from a man in his late teens or twenties in good health.

The CDR3 sequence: CASSAREETQYF. CDR3 nucleotide sequence: TGTGCCAGCAGCGCCCGGGAGGAGACCCAGTACTTC. The rearrangement uses TRBV9 and TRBJ2-5; D possibly corresponds to TRBD2 (6 bases). Germline-derived CDR1 and CDR2 are SGDLS and YYNGEE. The CDR3 length is 12 residues. With 3 bases removed from V and 5 bases from J, the gap between germline ends came to 8 bases.